A single sample is the source of the 21 T cell receptor beta chains below, sequenced in a study of OX40 agonist ivuxolimab in advanced cancers. The assay was immunoSEQ multiplex PCR, and TCRdb's table has in-frame clones only and misses some. The sample shows 10,000 to 13,000 clones, around 84% of them seen only once. Sequences were derived from CD4+ or CD8+ T cells sorted from blood, sampled in a trial of the OX40 agonist ivuxolimab. The source of these receptors is an adult with an advanced solid tumor such as melanoma, head and neck, liver or kidney cancer.

The chain uses TRBV6-5 and TRBJ1-1; D unresolved. Germline assignment: CDR1 MNHEY and CDR2 SVGAGI. V lost 0 bases and J 5 bases, leaving 13 bases between the germline ends. CDR3 length equals 15 residues. CDR3 sequence: CASSYSRGMSTEAFF. The CDR3 coding sequence is TGTGCCAGCAGTTACTCGAGAGGGATGAGTACTGAAGCTTTCTTT.

J is TRBJ2-2 and V is TRBV15; D not certain. CDR3 length: 16 residues. V lost 3 bases, J lost 1 base, and 12 bases lay in between. The germline gives CDR1 LNHNV, CDR2 YYDKDF (reference sequence). In nucleotides, the CDR3 is TGTGCCACCAGCAGCGACTCAATCCTGAACACCGGGGAGCTGTTTTTT. Protein sequence: CATSSDSILNTGELFF.

The chain couples TRBV9 to TRBJ1-5, with D possibly matching TRBD1 (5 bases). This CDR3 spans 15 amino acids. Deletions cut 2 bases from V and 4 bases from J, with 13 bases between. In germline, CDR1 is SGDLS, CDR2 YYNGEE. CDR3: CASSVAGGTNQPQHF. The CDR3 nucleotides read TGTGCCAGCAGCGTCGCCGGGGGAACTAATCAGCCCCAGCATTTT.

This chain joins TRBV5-6 and TRBJ2-5; 9 nucleotides agree with TRBD1. The CDR3 runs to 15 residues. CDR1 and CDR2 from the germline V gene are SGHDT and YYEEEE. J gave up 1 base and V 2 bases, and 3 bases lay outside the gene matches. Here the CDR3 DNA reads TGTGCCAGCAGCTTCCTGACAGGGGGCCAAGAGACCCAGTACTTC. Translating it yields CASSFLTGGQETQYF. Full variable domain (remainder filled in from reference TRBV5-6 and TRBJ2-5): DAGVTQSPTHLIKTRGQQVTLRCSPKSGHDTVSWYQQALGQGPQFIFQYYEEEERQRGNFPDRFSGHQFPNYSSELNVNALLLGDSALYLCASSFLTGGQETQYFGPGTRLLVL.

The chain uses TRBV4-1 and TRBJ1-3; unclear D gene. The CDR3 loop spans 16 amino acids. CDR1 is MGHRA and CDR2 is YSYEKL in the germline V gene. Trimming shortened V by 0 bases and J by 3 bases, and 12 bases separated the two germline ends. The CDR3 sequence is CASSQDSAGNGNTIYF. Written as DNA, the CDR3 is TGCGCCAGCAGCCAAGATAGTGCGGGGAATGGAAACACCATATATTTT.

This sequence joins TRBV9 and TRBJ2-2, with a weak D call TRBD1 (6 bases). This CDR3 has 13 residues. The V gene lost 5 bases and the J gene lost 5 bases, with 10 bases spanning the gap. CDR1 is SGDLS, CDR2 YYNGEE, per germline. The CDR3 sequence is CASSRQATGELFF. CDR3 coding DNA: TGTGCCAGCAGTAGACAGGCGACCGGGGAGCTGTTTTTT.

This chain connects TRBV7-9 to TRBJ2-7; D call uncertain. Germline lookup yields CDR1 SEHNR and CDR2 FQNEAQ (reference sequence). This CDR3 has 13 residues. The germline V and J ends were trimmed by 5 bases and 3 bases, with 11 bases remaining between them. The CDR3 bases are TGTGCCAGCAGCCCGAGTTCGATCTACGAGCAGTACTTC. Its protein product is CASSPSSIYEQYF.

The V call is TRBV20-1, the J call TRBJ2-1, with D tentatively TRBD2 (6 bases). CDR1 and CDR2 from the germline V gene are DFQATT and SNEGSKA (reference sequence). V gave up 3 bases and J gave up 6 bases, with 6 bases separating them. This CDR3 has 11 amino acids. CDR3 amino acids: CSARGGNEQFF. CDR3 nucleotides: TGCAGTGCTAGGGGGGGCAATGAGCAGTTCTTC.

CDR3 in amino acids: CASSPNGGQPQHF. The CDR3 coding sequence is TGTGCCAGCAGCCCCAACGGGGGTCAGCCCCAGCATTTT. The gene calls are TRBV7-6 and TRBJ1-5; weak D call: TRBD1 (5 bases). The V gene's germline CDR1 is SGHVS and CDR2 FNYEAQ. The CDR3 sequence is 13 residues long. V lost 5 bases, J lost 6 bases, and 11 bases lay in between.

V usage is TRBV6-1 and J usage is TRBJ1-5; a weak D match, TRBD1 (5 bases). The CDR3 totals 14 residues. V shed 7 bases and J shed 4 bases, with 14 bases lying between them. Germline V lookup: CDR1 MNHNS, CDR2 SASEGT. This CDR3 reads CASNDPTENQPQHF. In DNA, the CDR3 is TGTGCCAGCAATGACCCGACAGAAAATCAGCCCCAGCATTTT.

This clone was seen a few times. The gene calls are TRBV7-9 and TRBJ1-1; a weak D match, TRBD1 (5 bases). Germline V gene lookup returns CDR1 SEHNR and CDR2 FQNEAQ (reference sequence). The V end lost 5 bases, the J end lost 0 bases, and 19 bases lay between the germline ends. This CDR3 is 17 amino acids long. CDR3 protein: CASSQEGAAGLNTEAFF. CDR3 in DNA: TGTGCCAGCAGCCAAGAAGGTGCGGCAGGGTTGAACACTGAAGCTTTCTTT.

The genes are TRBV7-9 and TRBJ2-2; no reliable D call. This CDR3 spans 14 amino acids. Germline V gene lookup returns CDR1 SEHNR and CDR2 FQNEAQ (reference sequence). V lost 4 bases, J lost 2 bases, and 8 bases lay in between. CDR3 nucleotide sequence: TGTGCCAGCAGCTCCGGAGAAAACACCGGGGAGCTGTTTTTT. It translates to CASSSGENTGELFF.

The chain carries TRBV9 and TRBJ1-1, with unresolved D. Per the germline V gene, CDR1 is SGDLS and CDR2 is YYNGEE. V lost 1 base, J lost 8 bases, and 12 bases lay in between. The CDR3 runs 13 residues. CDR3 sequence: CASSVSPSSEAFF. In nucleotides, the CDR3 is TGTGCCAGCAGCGTATCCCCTAGTTCAGAAGCTTTCTTT.

Only one count was recorded for this clone. V is TRBV13 and J is TRBJ2-7; possibly TRBD2 for D (5 bases). V lost 5 bases and J lost 4, with 18 bases in between. CDR1 PRHDT and CDR2 FYEKMQ come from the germline V gene (reference sequence). CDR3 length: 15 amino acids. In DNA, the CDR3 is TGTGCCAGCAGCCATCCGGGTGGGAGAGGGTACGAGCAGTACTTC. Its protein is CASSHPGGRGYEQYF. Together with reference TRBV13 and TRBJ2-7, the CDR3 gives the full variable domain: AAGVIQSPRHLIKEKRETATLKCYPIPRHDTVYWYQQGPGQDPQFLISFYEKMQSDKGSIPDRFSAQQFSDYHSELNMSSLELGDSALYFCASSHPGGRGYEQYFGPGTRLTVT.

The V gene is TRBV25-1, the J gene TRBJ2-7; 9 nucleotides line up with TRBD2. The V and J ends lost 4 bases and 5 bases, in that order; junction bases with no gene match: 3. CDR1 and CDR2 (germline): MGHDK, SYGVNS. The CDR3 spans 13 residues. CDR3 region: CASSGLAGNEQYF. The CDR3 DNA is TGTGCCAGCAGTGGCCTAGCGGGGAACGAGCAGTACTTC.

CDR3 loop: CACNRLGSGETQYF. CDR3 nucleotides: TGTGCCTGTAACAGACTCGGGAGTGGAGAGACCCAGTACTTC. The chain employs TRBV30 and TRBJ2-5; weak D call: TRBD2 (6 bases). The V end lost 6 bases, the J end lost 4 bases, and 18 bases lay between the germline ends. Germline CDR1 reads GTSNPN; CDR2 reads SVGIG (reference sequence). This CDR3 region has 14 residues.

The chain joins TRBV7-9 to TRBJ2-5; D may be TRBD2 (6 bases). Germline V gene lookup returns CDR1 SEHNR and CDR2 FQNEAQ (reference sequence). With 5 bases removed from V and 1 base from J, the gap between germline ends came to 11 bases. The CDR3 is 14 amino acids. The DNA for the CDR3 is TGTGCCAGCAGCGTTAGCGGACTCCAAGAGACCCAGTACTTC. Its translation is CASSVSGLQETQYF.

The CDR3 nucleotides read TGTGCCAGCAGCTCTAGGGTTAGCGGTCGTGCCAACAATGAGCAGTTCTTC. Protein product: CASSSRVSGRANNEQFF. This chain links TRBV7-9 with TRBJ2-1; possibly TRBD2 for D (6 bases). The CDR3 sequence is 17 residues long. Germline V gene sequence: CDR1 SEHNR, CDR2 FQNEAQ (reference sequence). V lost 4 bases and J 5 bases, leaving 21 bases between the germline ends.

The gene calls are TRBV13 and TRBJ2-2, with a tentative D call TRBD2 (6 bases). V was trimmed by 5 bases and J by 7 bases, leaving 14 bases between them. From germline, CDR1 is PRHDT and CDR2 FYEKMQ (reference sequence). This CDR3 comprises 14 residues. In DNA, the CDR3 is TGTGCCAGCAGCGTTGGGGGGAGTGGCGGGGAGCTGTTTTTT. Encoded protein: CASSVGGSGGELFF. Full variable domain (remainder filled in from reference TRBV13 and TRBJ2-2): AAGVIQSPRHLIKEKRETATLKCYPIPRHDTVYWYQQGPGQDPQFLISFYEKMQSDKGSIPDRFSAQQFSDYHSELNMSSLELGDSALYFCASSVGGSGGELFFGEGSRLTVL.

The chain joins TRBV5-4 to TRBJ2-2; D gene unclear. Germline CDR1 SGHNT, CDR2 YYREEE (reference sequence). The CDR3 runs to 12 residues. V was shortened by 4 bases and J by 5 bases, with 6 bases between the two germline ends. CDR3 region: CASSPRTGELFF. DNA of the CDR3: TGTGCCAGCAGCCCGCGGACCGGGGAGCTGTTTTTT.

In its sample, this clone was seen once. The rearrangement links TRBV7-9 to TRBJ2-2; TRBD2 is a possible D gene (6 bases). This CDR3 is built from 14 residues. Germline V gives CDR1 SEHNR, CDR2 FQNEAQ (reference sequence). Deletions cut 5 bases from V and 5 bases from J, with 12 bases between. The CDR3 loop is CASSPRAGTGELFF. DNA of the CDR3: TGTGCCAGCAGCCCCCGGGCGGGGACCGGGGAGCTGTTTTTT.